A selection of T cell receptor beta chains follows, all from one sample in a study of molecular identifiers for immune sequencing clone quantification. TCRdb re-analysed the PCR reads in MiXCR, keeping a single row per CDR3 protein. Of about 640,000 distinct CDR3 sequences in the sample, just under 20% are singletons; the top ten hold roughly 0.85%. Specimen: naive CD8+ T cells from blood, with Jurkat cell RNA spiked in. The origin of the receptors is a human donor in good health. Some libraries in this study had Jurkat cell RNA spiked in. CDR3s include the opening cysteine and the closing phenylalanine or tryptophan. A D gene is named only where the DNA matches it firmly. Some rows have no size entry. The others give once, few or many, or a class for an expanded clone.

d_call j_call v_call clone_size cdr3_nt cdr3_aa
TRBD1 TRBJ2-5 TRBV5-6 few TGTGCCAGCAGCTTGGTGGACAGGGTATCCCAAGAGACCCAGTACTTC CASSLVDRVSQETQYF
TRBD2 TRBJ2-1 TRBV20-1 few TGCAGTGCTAGACTAGCGGGAGCCAATGAGCAGTTCTTC CSARLAGANEQFF
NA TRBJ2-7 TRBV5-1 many TGCGCCAGCAGCTTGTTTTATCGGACAGCCCAATCCTACGAGCAGTACTTC CASSLFYRTAQSYEQYF
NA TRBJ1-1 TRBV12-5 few TGTGCTAGTGGGATACTAGGGGGAACTGAAGCTTTCTTT CASGILGGTEAFF
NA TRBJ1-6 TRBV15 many TGTGCCACCAGCAGAGGATCGGGGTCCTATAATTCACCCCTCCACTTT CATSRGSGSYNSPLHF
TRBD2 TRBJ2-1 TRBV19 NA TGTGCCAGTAGTATCGCAAGCGGGAGTTTATTTTACAATGAGCAGCTCTTC CASSIASGSLFYNEQLF
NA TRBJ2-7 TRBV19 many TGTGCCAGTAGTATAGACCCTGGTCCGGACGAGCAGTACTTC CASSIDPGPDEQYF
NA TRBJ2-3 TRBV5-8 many TGTGCCAGCAGCTTGGTCGGGGAAGGGTTTTTT CASSLVGEGFF
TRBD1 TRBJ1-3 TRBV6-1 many TGTGCCAGCAGTGAATGGGAACAGGGGGCGTCTGGAAACACCATATATTTT CASSEWEQGASGNTIYF
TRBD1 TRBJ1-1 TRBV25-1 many TGTGCCAGCAGTGGGGGGACAGGTTCCTTTGAAGCTTTCTTT CASSGGTGSFEAFF
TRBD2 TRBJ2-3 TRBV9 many TGTGCCAGCAGCCCCCACGGAGGACTAGCGGGGTTGGGAGATACGCAGTATTTT CASSPHGGLAGLGDTQYF
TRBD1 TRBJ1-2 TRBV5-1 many TGCGCCAGCAGCATGACAGGGGGCGCTGGCTACACCTTC CASSMTGGAGYTF
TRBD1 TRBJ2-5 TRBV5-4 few TGTGCCAGCAGCTTTAATACAGGGGGCGACGGGGGGACCCAGTACTTC CASSFNTGGDGGTQYF
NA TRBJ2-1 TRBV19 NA TGTGCCAGTAGTATCCTTCCAGGATCCAATGAGCAGTTCTTC CASSILPGSNEQFF
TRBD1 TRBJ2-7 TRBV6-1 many TGTGCCAGCAGTGAGGACACTCGTGGGACAGGGGAGGACTACGAGCAGTACTTC CASSEDTRGTGEDYEQYF
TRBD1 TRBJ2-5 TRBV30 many TGTGCCTTTTCCGGGACAGGGGGCGAAGAGACCCAGTACTTC CAFSGTGGEETQYF
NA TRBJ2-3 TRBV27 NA TGTGCCAGCAGCCCGAGCCTTGGGGAGGCTAGCACAGATACGCAGTATTTT CASSPSLGEASTDTQYF
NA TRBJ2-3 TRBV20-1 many TGCAGTGCTAGAGTGGGTCGGGATACGCAGTATTTT CSARVGRDTQYF
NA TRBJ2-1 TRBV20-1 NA TGCAGTGCTAGCCACCCACTCGGTGGCAATGAGCAGTTCTTC CSASHPLGGNEQFF
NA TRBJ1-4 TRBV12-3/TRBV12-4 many TGTGCCAGCAGCCCAGACGGTCCCGGTGAAAAACTGTTTTTT CASSPDGPGEKLFF
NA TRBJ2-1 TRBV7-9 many TGTGCCAGCAGCCCACGACCCAATGAGCAGTTCTTC CASSPRPNEQFF
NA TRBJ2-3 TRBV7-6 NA TGTGCCAGCAGCTTAGCGGGGCCCGTCACAGAAACGCAGTATTTT CASSLAGPVTETQYF
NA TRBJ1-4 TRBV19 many TGTGCCAGTAGAAACAAGATCGGTATGGATGAAAAACTGTTTTTT CASRNKIGMDEKLFF
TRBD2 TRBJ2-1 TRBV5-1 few TGCGCCAGCAGCTTGCAGCGGGATTTTGAGCAGTTCTTC CASSLQRDFEQFF
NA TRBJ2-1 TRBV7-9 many TGTGCCAGCAGCTTAGCTTCCGGAAATGAGCAGTTCTTC CASSLASGNEQFF
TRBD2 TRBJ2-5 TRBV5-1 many TGCGCCAGCAGCTTGGGCGCTAGCGGGGAGGAGACCCAGTACTTC CASSLGASGEETQYF
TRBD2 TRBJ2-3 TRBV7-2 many TGTGCCACCAGACTAGCGGGCACAGATACGCAGTATTTT CATRLAGTDTQYF
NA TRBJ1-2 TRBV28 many TGTGCCAGCAGTTTGAGACGGCCCTATGGCTACACCTTC CASSLRRPYGYTF
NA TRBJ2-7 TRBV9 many TGTGCCAGCAGCACTCAGGACGGGTTCTCCTACGAGCAGTACTTC CASSTQDGFSYEQYF
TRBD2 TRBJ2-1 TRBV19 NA TGTGCCAGTAGTATTAGTCTAGCGGGGGTGCTCGAGCAGTTCTTC CASSISLAGVLEQFF
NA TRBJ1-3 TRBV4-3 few TGCGCCAGCAGCCATCAAGCGAGTTCTGGAAACACCATATATTTT CASSHQASSGNTIYF
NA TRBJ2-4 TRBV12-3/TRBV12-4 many TGTGCCAGCAGTTTAGGGACAGCGCCGCTCGAACAGTACTTC CASSLGTAPLEQYF
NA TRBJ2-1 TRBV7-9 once TGTGCCAGCAGTGCATCATGGGATGAGCAGTTCTTC CASSASWDEQFF
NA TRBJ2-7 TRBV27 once TGTGCCAGCAGTCCTCGACTAGTCTTCGAGCAGTACTTT CASSPRLVFEQYF
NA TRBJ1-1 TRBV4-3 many TGCGCCAGCAGCCTCCTGGGGTTGCACACTGAAGCTTTCTTT CASSLLGLHTEAFF
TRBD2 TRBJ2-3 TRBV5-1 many TGCGCCAGCAGCTCCTGGTTAGCGGGGTACACAGATACGCAGTATTTT CASSSWLAGYTDTQYF
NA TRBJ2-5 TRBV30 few TGTGCCTGGGCTTTATCGGAGACCCAGTACTTC CAWALSETQYF
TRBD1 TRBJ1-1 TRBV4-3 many TGCGCCAGCAGCCCCCAGGGGGACAGGGGCGCTGAAGCTTTCTTT CASSPQGDRGAEAFF
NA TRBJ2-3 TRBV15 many TGTGCCACCAGCAGAGAGGCAGCTCCCATCACAGATACGCAGTATTTT CATSREAAPITDTQYF
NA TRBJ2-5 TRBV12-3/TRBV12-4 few TGTGCCAGCAGTTTAATTCAGCGGAGCGAGACCCAGTACTTC CASSLIQRSETQYF
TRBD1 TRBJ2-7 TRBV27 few TGTGCCAGCAGTTTGTCAATCGGGTGGACAGGTCGATACGAGCAGTACTTC CASSLSIGWTGRYEQYF
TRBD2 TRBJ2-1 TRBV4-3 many TGCGCCAGCAGCCAGGCTAGCGGGGCCAGCTCCTACAATGAGCAGTTCTTC CASSQASGASSYNEQFF
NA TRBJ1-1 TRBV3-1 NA TGTGCCAGCAGCCAAGCCAGGGGCGGGTACACTGAAGCTTTCTTT CASSQARGGYTEAFF
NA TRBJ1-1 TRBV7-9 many TGTGCCAGCACCAATACGGGGGAGCCTGAAGCTTTCTTT CASTNTGEPEAFF
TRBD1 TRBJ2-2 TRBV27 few TGTGCCAGCAGTTCACGGGACAGGGGCGCGAGTCCGCCCGGGGAGCTGTTTTTT CASSSRDRGASPPGELFF
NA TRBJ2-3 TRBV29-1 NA TGCAGCGTTGAGCCGTTCCGCACAGATACGCAGTATTTT CSVEPFRTDTQYF
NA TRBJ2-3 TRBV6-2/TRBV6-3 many TGTGCCAGCAAGGACGGCTATAGCACAGATACGCAGTATTTT CASKDGYSTDTQYF
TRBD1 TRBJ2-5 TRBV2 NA TGTGCCAGCATCGGGACAGGCCACCAAGAGACCCAGTACTTC CASIGTGHQETQYF
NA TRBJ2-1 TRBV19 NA TGTGCCAGTAGTTACGGGACTCTTGGAAATGAGCAGTTCTTC CASSYGTLGNEQFF
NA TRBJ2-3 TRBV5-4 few TGTGCCAGCAGCCCGGAGAACCGCGAGTTACCAGATACGCAGTATTTT CASSPENRELPDTQYF
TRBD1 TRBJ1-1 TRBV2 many TGTGCCAGCAGTGGGGACAGGGGTAGTGCCATGAACACTGAAGCTTTCTTT CASSGDRGSAMNTEAFF
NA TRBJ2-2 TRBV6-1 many TGTGCCAGCAGCGAAACGACTTACCGCGCGAACACCGGGGAGCTGTTTTTT CASSETTYRANTGELFF
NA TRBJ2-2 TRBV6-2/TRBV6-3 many TGTGCCAGCAGTCACCCTGGGCAGGCCTTCGCCCCCACCGGGGAGCTGTTTTTT CASSHPGQAFAPTGELFF